This T cell receptor beta chain was sequenced for a study of blood T cell repertoires in COVID-19. Study at large: Some COVID-19 samples were acute and others convalescent; all came from the United States, Italy and Spain. Sources were T cells, B-cell-depleted T cells, or PBMCs; the material itself was cDNA or gDNA.

The CDR3 totals 14 residues. With 3 bases clipped from V and 3 bases from J, the junction kept 4 bases outside the gene matches. The germline CDR1 and CDR2 sequences are KGHSH and LQKENI. Original processing notes: Cell counts per sample came from amplifying reference gene primers. Method: immunoSEQ multiplex PCR; TCRdb's copy keeps in-frame clones and lacks some. D and trimming were read from the DNA, whereas the V and J calls and clone size are those reported in that table. The data show 130,000 or so clones, roughly 83% seen once. The sequence came from a woman older than 75 with acute or convalescent COVID-19. What was sequenced was peripheral blood. V gene TRBV18 combines with J gene TRBJ2-7; 8 nucleotides line up with TRBD1. CDR3 amino acids: CASSPDRVIYEQYF. Written as DNA, the CDR3 is TGTGCCAGCTCACCGGACAGGGTAATCTACGAGCAGTACTTC.